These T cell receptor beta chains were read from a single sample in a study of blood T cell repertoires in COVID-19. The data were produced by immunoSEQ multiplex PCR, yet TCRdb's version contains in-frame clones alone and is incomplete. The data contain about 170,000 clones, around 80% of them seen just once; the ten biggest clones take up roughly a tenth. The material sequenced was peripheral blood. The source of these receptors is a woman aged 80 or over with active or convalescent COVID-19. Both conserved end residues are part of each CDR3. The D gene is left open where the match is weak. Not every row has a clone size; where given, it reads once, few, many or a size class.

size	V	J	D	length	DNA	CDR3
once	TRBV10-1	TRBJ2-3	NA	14	TGCGCCAGCAGTGACCGGTTTTACACAGATACGCAGTATTTT	CASSDRFYTDTQYF
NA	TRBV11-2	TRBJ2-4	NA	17	TGTGCCAGCAGCTTGACCTCCCTTGGGGGAGGCAAAAACATTCAGTACTTC	CASSLTSLGGGKNIQYF
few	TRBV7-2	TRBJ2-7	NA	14	TGTGCCAGCAGCCCGTCGGGAGAGTCCTACGAGCAGTACTTC	CASSPSGESYEQYF
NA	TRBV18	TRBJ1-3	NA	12	TGTGCCAGCTCCCTCGACAGAAACACCATATATTTT	CASSLDRNTIYF
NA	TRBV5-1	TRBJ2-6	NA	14	TGCGCCAGCAGCCTACCCTCTGGGGCCAACGTCCTGACTTTC	CASSLPSGANVLTF
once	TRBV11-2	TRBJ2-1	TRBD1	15	TGTGCCAGCAGCTTAGAACAGGGGGGCTACAATGAGCAGTTCTTC	CASSLEQGGYNEQFF
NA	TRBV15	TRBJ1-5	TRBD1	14	TGTGCCACCAGCAGAGGACAGGGGTTTGAGCCCCAGCATTTT	CATSRGQGFEPQHF
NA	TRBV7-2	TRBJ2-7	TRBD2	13	TGTGCCAGCAGCTCCTCGGGGGGCTACGAGCAGTACTTC	CASSSSGGYEQYF
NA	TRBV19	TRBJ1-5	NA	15	TGTGCCAGCCGTGAAGGCAGGTCAAAACCCTATGCCCAGCATTTT	CASREGRSKPYAQHF
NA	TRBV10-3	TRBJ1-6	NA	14	TGTGCCATCGGCCCGACAGGATATAATTCACCCCTCCACTTT	CAIGPTGYNSPLHF
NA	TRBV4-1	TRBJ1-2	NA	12	TGCGCCAGCAGCCAACCACCGGGAGGCTACACCTTC	CASSQPPGGYTF
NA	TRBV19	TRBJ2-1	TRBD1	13	TGTGCCAGTAGTAGGACAGGGGGCAATGAGCAGTTCTTC	CASSRTGGNEQFF
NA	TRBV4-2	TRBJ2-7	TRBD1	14	TGTGCCAGCAGCCAAGGACAGGGATCCTACGAGCAGTACTTC	CASSQGQGSYEQYF
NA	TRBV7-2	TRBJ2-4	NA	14	TGTGCCAGCACCTTACAGGAGGCTAAAAACATTCAGTACTTC	CASTLQEAKNIQYF
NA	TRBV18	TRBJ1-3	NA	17	TGTGCCAGCTCACCACCGCCGCAGGCCGTCTCTGGAAACACCATATATTTT	CASSPPPQAVSGNTIYF
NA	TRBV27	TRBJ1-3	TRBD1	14	TGTGCCAGCACCTCAGGGGGCAGAGGAAACACCATATATTTT	CASTSGGRGNTIYF
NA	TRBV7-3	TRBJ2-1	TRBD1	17	TGTGCCAGCAGCTTGGACCCCGGGACAGGGGGCCGCAATGAGCAGTTCTTC	CASSLDPGTGGRNEQFF
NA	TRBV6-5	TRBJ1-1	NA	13	TGTGCCAGCAGTTACGGCGGGAACACTGAAGCTTTCTTT	CASSYGGNTEAFF